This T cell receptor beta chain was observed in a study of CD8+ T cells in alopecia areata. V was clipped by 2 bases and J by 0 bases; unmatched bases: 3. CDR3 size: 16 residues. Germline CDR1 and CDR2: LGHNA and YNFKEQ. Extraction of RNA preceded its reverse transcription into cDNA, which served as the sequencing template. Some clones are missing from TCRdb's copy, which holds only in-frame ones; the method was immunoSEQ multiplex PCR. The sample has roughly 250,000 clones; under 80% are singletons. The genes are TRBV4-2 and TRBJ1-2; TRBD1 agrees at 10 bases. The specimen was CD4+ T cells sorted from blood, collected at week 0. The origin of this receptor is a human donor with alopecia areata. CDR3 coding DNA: TGTGCCAGCAGCCAAAGGGACAGGGGAACTAACTATGGCTACACCTTC. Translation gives CASSQRDRGTNYGYTF.